Detailed here is one T cell receptor beta chain. Germline V gives CDR1 SGHAT, CDR2 FQNNGV. The CDR3 runs 16 residues. V lost 1 base and J lost 5, with 17 bases in between. The sample belongs to a study of blood T cell repertoires in COVID-19. The table came from immunoSEQ multiplex PCR; TCRdb's copy has only in-frame clones and leaves some out. The repertoire holds more than 80,000 clones, with roughly 83% as singletons. This sequence originates from an elderly woman with active or convalescent COVID-19. The specimen sequenced was peripheral blood. V and J are TRBV11-2 and TRBJ1-2; maybe TRBD1 (6 bases). The DNA for the CDR3 is TGTGCCAGCAGCTTAGCAGGGGTAACTATGCCGTATGGCTACACCTTC. Translating it yields CASSLAGVTMPYGYTF.